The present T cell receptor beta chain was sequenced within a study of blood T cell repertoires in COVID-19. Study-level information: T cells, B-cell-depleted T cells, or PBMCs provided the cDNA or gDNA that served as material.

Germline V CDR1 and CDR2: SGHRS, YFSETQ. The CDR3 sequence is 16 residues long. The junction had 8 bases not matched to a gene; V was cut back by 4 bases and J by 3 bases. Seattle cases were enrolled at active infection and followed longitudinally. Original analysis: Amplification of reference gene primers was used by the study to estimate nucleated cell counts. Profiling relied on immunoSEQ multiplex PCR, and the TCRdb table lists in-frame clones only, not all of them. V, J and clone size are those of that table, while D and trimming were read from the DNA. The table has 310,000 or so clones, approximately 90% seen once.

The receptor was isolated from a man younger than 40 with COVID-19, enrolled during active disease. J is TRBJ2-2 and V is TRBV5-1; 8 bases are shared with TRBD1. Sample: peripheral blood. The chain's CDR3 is CASSLGTGHYTGELFF. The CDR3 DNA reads TGCGCCAGCAGCCTCGGGACAGGTCACTACACCGGGGAGCTGTTTTTT.